The rows below give T cell receptor beta chains drawn from one sample of a study of blood T cell repertoires in COVID-19. Libraries were prepared by immunoSEQ multiplex PCR; TCRdb keeps only in-frame clonotypes and omits some of them. The repertoire includes just over 20,000 clones, 86% of them detected once, and roughly 11% sits in the top ten. The sequencing sample was made of peripheral blood. The receptors were sampled from a human donor in a cohort sampled during active COVID-19. CDR3s include the opening cysteine and the closing phenylalanine or tryptophan. The D gene is left open where the match is weak. Size values are once, few and many counts, or a class for expanded clones, and some rows have none.

TRBJ2-7 NA TRBD2 TRBV7-9 CASSPLAGPAGKQYF TGTGCCAGCAGCCCTTTAGCGGGACCCGCCGGGAAGCAGTACTTC
TRBJ2-7 NA TRBD2 TRBV27 CASSPQWVLAGAREQYF TGTGCCAGCAGCCCTCAATGGGTGTTAGCGGGAGCTCGCGAGCAGTACTTC
TRBJ2-5 NA NA TRBV5-6 CASSLDSATGWGETQYF TGTGCCAGCAGCTTGGATAGCGCCACAGGGTGGGGGGAGACCCAGTACTTC
TRBJ1-4 NA NA TRBV14 CASSPTGGSNEKLFF TGTGCCAGCAGTCCCACGGGGGGATCTAATGAAAAACTGTTTTTT
TRBJ2-2 NA TRBD1 TRBV5-1 CASRGQRNTGELFF TGCGCCAGCAGGGGACAGAGGAACACCGGGGAGCTGTTTTTT
TRBJ2-7 NA NA TRBV4-1 CASSQDSNEQYF TGCGCCAGCAGCCAAGACTCTAACGAGCAGTACTTC
TRBJ2-7 NA NA TRBV10-1 CASSEAGRYEQYF TGCGCCAGCAGTGAGGCGGGTAGGTACGAGCAGTACTTC
TRBJ2-1 NA NA TRBV4-1 CASSHTPGRNEQFF TGCGCCAGCAGCCACACTCCTGGGAGGAATGAGCAGTTCTTC
TRBJ2-7 once TRBD2 TRBV13 CASGRRDGGFHEQYF TGTGCCAGCGGCAGGAGAGACGGGGGGTTCCACGAGCAGTACTTC
TRBJ2-1 NA TRBD2 TRBV28 CASRGTSGRGYNEQFF TGTGCCAGCAGGGGGACTAGCGGGAGGGGCTACAATGAGCAGTTCTTC
TRBJ2-7 NA NA TRBV19 CASSRDWEQYF TGTGCGAGCAGCCGGGACTGGGAGCAGTACTTC
TRBJ2-1 NA NA TRBV28 CASSFFGGSYNEQFF TGTGCCAGCAGTTTCTTTGGCGGGTCCTACAATGAGCAGTTCTTC
TRBJ2-2 NA TRBD2 TRBV11-2 CASNRGGLGTGELFF TGTGCCAGCAACCGGGGGGGGCTTGGCACCGGGGAGCTGTTTTTT
TRBJ1-1 NA NA TRBV5-4 CASSSTVGGEAFF TGTGCCAGCAGCTCCACAGTGGGTGGTGAAGCTTTCTTT
TRBJ2-2 NA TRBD2 TRBV18 CASSISAGGPGTGELFF TGTGCCAGCTCTATCAGCGCGGGAGGGCCTGGCACCGGGGAGCTGTTTTTT
TRBJ1-1 NA NA TRBV6-5 CASSPRPRTVTEAFF TGTGCCAGCAGCCCCCGCCCCAGGACAGTAACTGAAGCTTTCTTT
TRBJ2-1 NA TRBD2 TRBV6-1 CASSEASGSSYNEQFF TGTGCCAGCAGTGAAGCTAGCGGGAGCTCCTACAATGAGCAGTTCTTC
TRBJ2-7 NA NA TRBV27 CASARGWEQYF TGTGCCAGCGCGAGGGGGTGGGAGCAGTACTTC
TRBJ2-7 NA TRBD1 TRBV19 CASSQSGTGIYEQYF TGTGCCAGTAGTCAATCCGGGACAGGGATCTACGAGCAGTACTTC
TRBJ2-7 NA TRBD1 TRBV9 CASSVGTTGANYEQYF TGTGCCAGCAGCGTAGGCACGACAGGGGCTAACTACGAGCAGTACTTC
TRBJ2-1 NA TRBD2 TRBV10-3 CAIKGAGDYPFF TGTGCCATCAAAGGGGCGGGAGATTATCCGTTCTTC
TRBJ1-1 once TRBD1 TRBV19 CASMGQVNTEAFF TGTGCCAGTATGGGACAGGTGAACACTGAAGCTTTCTTT